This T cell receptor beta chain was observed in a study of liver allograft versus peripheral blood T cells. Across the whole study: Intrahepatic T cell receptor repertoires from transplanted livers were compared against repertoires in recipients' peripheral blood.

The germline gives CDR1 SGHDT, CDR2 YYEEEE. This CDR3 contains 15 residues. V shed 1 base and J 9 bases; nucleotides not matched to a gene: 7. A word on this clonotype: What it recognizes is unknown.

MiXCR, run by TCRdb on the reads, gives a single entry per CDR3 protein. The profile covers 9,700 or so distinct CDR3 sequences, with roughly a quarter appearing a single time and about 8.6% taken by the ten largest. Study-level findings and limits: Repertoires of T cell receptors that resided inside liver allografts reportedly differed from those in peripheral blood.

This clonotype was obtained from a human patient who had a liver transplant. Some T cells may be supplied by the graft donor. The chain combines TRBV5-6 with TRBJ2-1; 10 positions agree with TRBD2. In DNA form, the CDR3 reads TGTGCCAGCAGCTTGTCGCTAGCGGGAGACGGTGAGCAGTTCTTC. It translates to CASSLSLAGDGEQFF.